A single T cell receptor (beta chain) is shown here with its context. The study recruited people aged roughly 18 to 100 years across around 24 US areas. Recovery meant two consecutive negative NP/OP PCR tests, professional clearance, or resolved symptoms. Per the study methods: Reference gene primer amplification gave estimated nucleated cell counts. The method was immunoSEQ multiplex PCR; TCRdb's version includes in-frame clones alone and lacks a portion of them. V and J calls and clone size follow that table, whereas D and trimming were derived from the DNA. The table records more than 300,000 clones, around nine tenths of them present only once. This entry is derived from a study of blood T cell repertoires in COVID-19. At the level of the study: Spain, Italy and the United States supplied samples that represented acute and convalescent COVID-19.

The source material was PBMCs or T cells enriched from blood (not recorded which). The sequence was collected from a woman between 25 and 40 years old who had recovered from COVID-19.

CDR3 DNA sequence: TGTGCCAGCAGCCCCGGGGGGAGCTCCTACAATGAGCAGTTCTTC. It encodes CASSPGGSSYNEQFF. The chain couples TRBV7-6 to TRBJ2-1; TRBD2 agrees at 7 bases. Germline V gene data show CDR1 as SGHVS and CDR2 as FNYEAQ. This CDR3 has 15 amino acids. The V and J ends lost 5 bases and 0 bases, in that order; junction bases with no gene match: 4.